Below, 29 T cell receptor beta chains from the same sample are listed, as sequenced in a study of CD8 T cells in ankylosing spondylitis. Study-level findings and limits: Typical of ankylosing spondylitis blood, it appeared, was a TCR beta motif of several highly homologous variants.

No antigen has been assigned to these receptors. TCRdb re-analysed the 5' RACE reads in MiXCR, keeping a single row per CDR3 protein. Counted here are hundreds of thousands of distinct CDR3 sequences, about an eighth occurring once; the ten biggest clones make up just over 0.5%. Sequencing input: blood, either unsorted or a sorted T cell fraction (not recorded which). Receptors were obtained from a male donor with ankylosing spondylitis.

This clonotype has only a few counts. This rearrangement joins TRBV5-1 to TRBJ1-3; D is unresolved. Trimming stripped 0 bases from V and 0 bases from J, with 7 bases between. CDR1 is SGHRS and CDR2 is YFSETQ in the germline V gene. This CDR3 region has 15 residues. CDR3 residues: CASSLVGISGNTIYF. The CDR3 bases are TGCGCCAGCAGCTTGGTTGGGATCTCTGGAAACACCATATATTTT.

This clonotype was counted once. This chain uses TRBV7-6 with TRBJ2-1; TRBD2 matches at 11 bases. Germline CDR1 is SGHVS and CDR2 is FNYEAQ. The V segment lost 5 bases and the J segment 7 bases; nucleotides outside the gene matches: 10. The CDR3 runs to 16 residues. The CDR3 reads CASSTGLAATGNEQFF. The CDR3 bases are TGTGCCAGCAGCACGGGACTAGCGGCGACGGGGAATGAGCAGTTCTTC.

The V and J genes are TRBV5-1 and TRBJ1-3, with a tentative D call TRBD1 (5 bases). CDR3 size: 16 residues. V dropped 2 bases and J dropped 2 bases, with 14 bases sitting between them. CDR1 is SGHRS, CDR2 YFSETQ, per germline. The CDR3 bases are TGCGCCAGCAGCTTAGCCCTTTGGGGGACTGGAAACACCATATATTTT. Translated: CASSLALWGTGNTIYF.

The chain combines TRBV5-1 with TRBJ1-1; the D gene is possibly TRBD1 (6 bases). The CDR3 length is 14 residues. Germline assignment: CDR1 SGHRS and CDR2 YFSETQ. Trimming took 4 bases from V and 6 from J, leaving 16 bases between them. CDR3 sequence reads: CASSADRNVAEAFF. As DNA, the CDR3 is TGCGCCAGCAGCGCTGACAGGAATGTGGCTGAAGCTTTCTTT.

This sequence joins TRBV20-1 and TRBJ2-1, with 7 positions matching TRBD1. CDR1 and CDR2 (germline): DFQATT, SNEGSKA (reference sequence). There are 14 residues in the CDR3. V dropped 3 bases and J dropped 7; count of bases not matched to a gene: 9. The CDR3 DNA is TGCAGTGCTAGCCCCGCCGACAGGGCTAATGAGCAGTTCTTC. Its translation: CSASPADRANEQFF.

This clonotype was counted a few times. The chain employs TRBV9 and TRBJ1-1; possible D gene TRBD1, 5 bases. V lost 0 bases and J 9 bases, leaving 12 bases between the germline ends. The CDR3 spans 13 residues. CDR1 is SGDLS, CDR2 YYNGEE, per germline. The CDR3 loop reads CASSVVGEGKAFF. The CDR3 coding sequence is TGTGCCAGCAGCGTAGTTGGGGAGGGGAAAGCTTTCTTT.

This clonotype was found a few times. The V gene is TRBV11-2, the J gene TRBJ1-2, with 8 bases lining up with TRBD1. Per the germline V gene, CDR1 is SGHAT and CDR2 is FQNNGV. This CDR3 contains 13 residues. V lost 0 bases, J lost 12 bases, and 6 bases stayed unmatched. The CDR3 protein is CASSLDGDRPHTF. The CDR3 DNA sequence: TGTGCCAGCAGCTTAGATGGGGACAGGCCCCACACCTTC.

J is TRBJ1-5 and V is TRBV12-3 or TRBV12-4; D unclear. Trimming left V 5 bases short and J 3 bases short, with 14 bases between. The CDR3 length is 15 residues. The CDR3 region is CASSPRKGNNQPQHF. In DNA form, the CDR3 reads TGTGCCAGCAGTCCCCGAAAAGGGAACAATCAGCCCCAGCATTTT.

The chain joins TRBV20-1 to TRBJ1-3; TRBD1 is a possible D gene (5 bases). V was trimmed by 7 bases and J by 2 bases, leaving 12 bases between them. This CDR3 region has 13 residues. Per germline, CDR1 DFQATT and CDR2 SNEGSKA (reference sequence). Written as DNA, the CDR3 is TGCAGTGGGGCAGGGCAGCCTGGAAACACCATATATTTT. It yields the protein CSGAGQPGNTIYF.

This clonotype turned up a few times. V usage is TRBV7-2 and J usage is TRBJ1-2; D call uncertain. Germline lookup yields CDR1 SGHTA and CDR2 FQGNSA. Deletions cut 6 bases from V and 8 bases from J, with 13 bases between. CDR3 length equals 12 residues. CDR3 nucleotides: TGTGCCAGCAGTTCTACCCGGGCGGGCTACACCTTC. As protein: CASSSTRAGYTF.

This clonotype was picked up many times. The gene calls are TRBV29-1 and TRBJ2-1, with D perhaps matching TRBD2 (6 bases). The CDR3 consists of 14 residues. In germline, CDR1 is SQVTM, CDR2 ANQGSEA. Trimming stripped 2 bases from V and 5 bases from J, with 13 bases between. The CDR3 bases are TGCAGCGTTGAACGGGAGCTTAAAGACAATGAGCAGTTCTTC. This encodes CSVERELKDNEQFF.

The chain joins TRBV4-2 to TRBJ1-5; D is possibly TRBD1 (6 bases). The CDR3 is 15 residues long. The ends were cut back, 0 bases at V and 6 bases at J, with 12 bases in the middle. Germline lookup yields CDR1 LGHNA and CDR2 YNFKEQ. Here the CDR3 reads CASSQDRTGTQPQHF. The CDR3 region has the DNA TGTGCCAGCAGCCAAGATCGTACAGGGACTCAGCCCCAGCATTTT.

The chain uses TRBV6-5 and TRBJ1-5; D is uncertain. The CDR3 has 14 residues. With 0 bases removed from V and 6 bases from J, the gap between germline ends came to 9 bases. CDR1 and CDR2 from the germline V gene are MNHEY and SVGAGI. The CDR3 loop reads CASSYSIALQPQHF. The CDR3 DNA follows: TGTGCCAGCAGTTACTCGATCGCCCTTCAGCCCCAGCATTTT.

Remarks on this clonotype: A read error may explain this, as a much larger clone is one base away. The chain is built from TRBV5-1 and TRBJ1-2; unclear D gene. The length of the CDR3 is 12 residues. Germline V lookup: CDR1 SGHRS, CDR2 YFSETQ. V lost 1 base and J lost 6, with 7 bases in between. CDR3 residues: CASSLQRDGYTF. CDR3 bases: TGCGCCAGCAGCTTGCAAAGGGATGGCTACACCTTC.

This clonotype occurred a few times. The gene calls are TRBV30 and TRBJ1-2; a weak D match, TRBD1 (5 bases). The germline gives CDR1 GTSNPN, CDR2 SVGIG (reference sequence). The ends were cut back, 8 bases at V and 2 bases at J, with 15 bases in the middle. This CDR3 has 13 amino acids. DNA of the CDR3: TGTGCCGGAAGGGGTCAAGCGAACTATGGCTACACCTTC. This codes for CAGRGQANYGYTF.

A few counts support this clonotype. V gene TRBV10-3 combines with J gene TRBJ1-1, with 9 bases identical to TRBD1. V gave up 1 base and J gave up 0 bases; unmatched junction bases: 24. CDR1 and CDR2 from the germline V gene are ENHRY and SYGVKD. There are 23 residues in the CDR3. This chain's CDR3 is CAISELVRGVTLWGQGMNTEAFF. In nucleotides, the CDR3 is TGTGCCATCAGTGAGTTGGTCCGGGGAGTAACATTGTGGGGACAGGGTATGAACACTGAAGCTTTCTTT.

V is TRBV28 and J is TRBJ2-5; 7 bases are a match to TRBD1. The length of the CDR3 is 15 residues. The germline V gene has CDR1 MDHEN and CDR2 SYDVKM. V lost 4 bases, J lost 1 base, and 6 bases stayed unmatched. The CDR3 sequence is CASSSLRDSQETQYF. The CDR3 DNA sequence: TGTGCCAGCAGTTCCCTTAGGGACAGCCAAGAGACCCAGTACTTC.

This chain links TRBV20-1 with TRBJ2-7, with D hard to call. The CDR3 totals 13 residues. Germline assignment: CDR1 DFQATT and CDR2 SNEGSKA (reference sequence). The V end was cut by 6 bases, the J end by 2 bases, with 14 bases between. CDR3 nucleotides: TGCAGTGCCGCCCAGTCCCGGGCCTACGAGCAGTACTTC. Translation gives CSAAQSRAYEQYF.

This clonotype was recorded many times. The chain employs TRBV6-2 or TRBV6-3 and TRBJ2-7, with 7 bases aligning to TRBD1. The CDR3 spans 16 residues. J was trimmed by 6 bases and V by 9 bases; bases with no gene match: 20. Germline-derived CDR1 and CDR2 are MNHEY and SVGEGT. The CDR3 sequence is CASTPLPGTANFEQYF. DNA of the CDR3: TGTGCCAGTACGCCGCTTCCCGGGACAGCAAATTTCGAGCAGTACTTC.

The chain joins TRBV2 to TRBJ2-7; D is unresolved. This CDR3 is built from 12 residues. V was clipped by 3 bases and J by 5 bases, with 8 bases between them. Germline V gene sequence: CDR1 SNHLY, CDR2 FYNNEI. CDR3 in amino acids: CASSDLGNEQYF. Written as DNA, the CDR3 is TGTGCCAGCAGTGACTTGGGGAACGAGCAGTACTTC.

The sample holds a few counts of this clonotype. This rearrangement joins TRBV12-3 or TRBV12-4 to TRBJ1-1; D gene unclear. V was pared by 2 bases and J by 5 bases, with 12 bases between. This CDR3 has 14 amino acids. CDR3 nucleotides: TGTGCCAGCAGTTTAATGGGAGGAGAAACTGAAGCTTTCTTT. It specifies CASSLMGGETEAFF.

The chain combines TRBV24-1 with TRBJ2-3, with TRBD1 matching 12 bases. The CDR3 length is 15 residues. Germline V gene lookup returns CDR1 KGHDR and CDR2 SFDVKD. With 6 bases clipped from V and 2 bases from J, the junction kept 2 bases outside the gene matches. Written as DNA, the CDR3 is TGTGCCACCAGTAGGGGACAGGGGGCCACAGATACGCAGTATTTT. Amino acids: CATSRGQGATDTQYF.

The V call is TRBV5-1, the J call TRBJ2-7; no firm D call. Deletions cut 0 bases from V and 7 bases from J, with 14 bases between. The CDR3 loop spans 14 amino acids. Germline lookup yields CDR1 SGHRS and CDR2 YFSETQ. CDR3: CASSLGLTYDEQYF. The CDR3 coding sequence is TGCGCCAGCAGCTTGGGACTGACATACGATGAGCAGTACTTC. Full variable domain (outside the CDR3, taken from reference TRBV5-1 and TRBJ2-7): KAGVTQTPRYLIKTRGQQVTLSCSPISGHRSVSWYQQTPGQGLQFLFEYFSETQRNKGNFPGRFSGRQFSNSRSEMNVSTLELGDSALYLCASSLGLTYDEQYFGPGTRLTVT.

With regard to this clonotype: A junction end diverges from the germline sequence, so it may reflect a read error. The chain carries TRBV6-2 or TRBV6-3 and TRBJ1-5, with a tentative D call TRBD1 (5 bases). Per the germline V gene, CDR1 is MNHEY and CDR2 is SVGEGT. The CDR3 contains 16 residues. The CDR3 protein is CDSSPRQTYSNQPQHF. The CDR3 DNA sequence: TGTGACAGCAGCCCAAGACAGACATATAGCAATCAGCCCCAGCATTTT.

This chain joins TRBV12-3 or TRBV12-4 and TRBJ2-7; TRBD1 or TRBD2 may be the D gene (7 bases each). V shed 6 bases and J shed 8 bases, with 17 bases lying between them. The CDR3 covers 13 residues. CDR3 protein: CASRQPGGGKQYF. In DNA, the CDR3 is TGTGCCAGCAGACAACCAGGGGGGGGCAAGCAGTACTTC.

This clonotype was seen ten or more times. The chain has TRBV5-1 and TRBJ2-3, with 9 bases matching TRBD1. Trimming took 4 bases from V and 8 from J; bases not matched to a gene: 8. Germline V gives CDR1 SGHRS, CDR2 YFSETQ. CDR3 size: 14 residues. DNA of the CDR3: TGCGCCAGCAGCCCGGGACAGGGAGGAGGTACGCAGTATTTT. As protein: CASSPGQGGGTQYF.

CDR3 nucleotide sequence: TGTGCCAGCAGGGAAATGAACAGGGCTAACTATGGCTACACCTTC. It codes for CASREMNRANYGYTF. This chain joins TRBV6-1 and TRBJ1-2; D might be TRBD1 (6 bases). The length of the CDR3 is 15 residues. Per germline, CDR1 MNHNS and CDR2 SASEGT. Between the trimmed V and J ends, which lost 6 bases and 0 bases, there was a span of 14 bases.

The CDR3 DNA follows: TGTGCCAGCAGCTTTTTATTAGGGATTAGCAATCAGCCCCAGCATTTT. Residues: CASSFLLGISNQPQHF. The chain uses TRBV7-2 and TRBJ1-5; D remains unclear. This CDR3 has 16 residues. Germline assignment: CDR1 SGHTA and CDR2 FQGNSA. The ends were cut back, 3 bases at V and 0 bases at J, with 12 bases in the middle.

The rearrangement joins TRBV4-1 to TRBJ2-1; D may be TRBD1 or TRBD2 (5 bases each). V lost 3 bases, J lost 8 bases, and 17 bases lay in between. The CDR3 length is 15 residues. Germline CDR1 reads MGHRA; CDR2 reads YSYEKL. The DNA of the CDR3 is TGCGCCAGCAGCCAGGGACCCGGAGTACACTATGAGCAGTTCTTC. Its protein product is CASSQGPGVHYEQFF.